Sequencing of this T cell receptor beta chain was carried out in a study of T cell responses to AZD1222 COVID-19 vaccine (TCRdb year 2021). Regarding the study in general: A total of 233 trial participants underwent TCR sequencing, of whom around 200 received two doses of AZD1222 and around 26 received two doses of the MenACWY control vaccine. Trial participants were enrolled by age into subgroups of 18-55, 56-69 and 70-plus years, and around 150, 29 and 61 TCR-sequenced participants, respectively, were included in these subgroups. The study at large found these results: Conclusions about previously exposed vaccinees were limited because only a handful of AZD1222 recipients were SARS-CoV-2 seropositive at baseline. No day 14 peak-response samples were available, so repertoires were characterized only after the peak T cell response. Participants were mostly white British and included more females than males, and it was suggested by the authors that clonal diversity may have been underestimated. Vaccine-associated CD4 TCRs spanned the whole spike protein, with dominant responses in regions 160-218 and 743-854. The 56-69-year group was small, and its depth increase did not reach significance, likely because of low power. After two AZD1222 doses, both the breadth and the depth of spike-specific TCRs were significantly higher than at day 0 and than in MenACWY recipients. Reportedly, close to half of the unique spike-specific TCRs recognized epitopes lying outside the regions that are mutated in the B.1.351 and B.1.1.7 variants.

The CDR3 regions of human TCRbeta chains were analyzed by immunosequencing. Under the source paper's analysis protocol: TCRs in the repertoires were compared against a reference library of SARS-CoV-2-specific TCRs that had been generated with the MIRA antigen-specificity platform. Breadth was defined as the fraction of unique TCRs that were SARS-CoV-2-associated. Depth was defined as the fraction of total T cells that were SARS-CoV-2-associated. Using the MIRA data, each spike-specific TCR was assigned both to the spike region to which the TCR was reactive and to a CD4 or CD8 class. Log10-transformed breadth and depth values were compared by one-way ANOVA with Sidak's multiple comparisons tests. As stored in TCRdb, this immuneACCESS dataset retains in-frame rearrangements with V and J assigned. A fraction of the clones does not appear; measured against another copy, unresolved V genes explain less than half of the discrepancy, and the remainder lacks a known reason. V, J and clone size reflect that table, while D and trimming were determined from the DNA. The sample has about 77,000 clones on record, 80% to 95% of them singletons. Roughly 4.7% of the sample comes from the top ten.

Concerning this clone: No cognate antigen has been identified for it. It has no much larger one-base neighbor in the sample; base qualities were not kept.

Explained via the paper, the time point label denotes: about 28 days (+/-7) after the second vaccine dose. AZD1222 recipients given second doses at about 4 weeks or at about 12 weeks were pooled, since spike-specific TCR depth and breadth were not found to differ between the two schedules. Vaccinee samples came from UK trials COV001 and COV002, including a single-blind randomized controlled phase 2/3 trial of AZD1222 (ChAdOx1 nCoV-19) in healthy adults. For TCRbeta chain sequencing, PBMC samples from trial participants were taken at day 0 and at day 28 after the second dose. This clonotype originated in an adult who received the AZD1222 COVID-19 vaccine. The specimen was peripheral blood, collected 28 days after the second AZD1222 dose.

The CDR3 protein sequence reads: CASTARAGGRSYTF. The DNA sequence is given as TGTGCCAGCACCGCGAGGGCAGGGGGCAGGAGCTACACCTTC. The rearranged chain carries TRBV6-5 and TRBJ1-2, and 8 bases in between align with TRBD1. The CDR3 runs 14 residues from the cysteine to the phenylalanine. Left in the record is the CDR3 DNA by itself, 42 bases read in frame from the first base. From the germline V gene, CDR1 is MNHEY and CDR2 is SVGAGI. Ends trimmed: V by 7 bases, J by 9 bases; bases unmatched to a gene: 13.